Following are 2 T cell receptor beta chains from one sample sequenced in a study of blood T cell repertoires in COVID-19. Sequencing was performed with immunoSEQ multiplex PCR; in TCRdb, only in-frame clones are kept and a portion is missing. The repertoire holds roughly 80,000 clones, with about 84% as singletons. Specimen: peripheral blood. Source of these receptors: an older woman with acute or convalescent COVID-19.

V and J are TRBV6-5 and TRBJ1-6; no firm D call. The CDR3 consists of 16 residues. V lost 0 bases, J lost 4 bases, and 10 bases lay in between. Germline assignment: CDR1 MNHEY and CDR2 SVGAGI. The CDR3 nucleotides are TGTGCCAGCAGTTACTCGGGAGCGACTTATAATTCACCCCTCCACTTT. Encoded protein: CASSYSGATYNSPLHF.

This clone appeared once. The V and J genes are TRBV12-5 and TRBJ2-3; 7 bases fit TRBD1. Trimming removed 2 bases from V and 0 bases from J; junction bases left unmatched: 8. Germline CDR1 and CDR2: LGHNT and FRNRAP. The CDR3 covers 17 residues. The CDR3 DNA follows: TGTGCTAGTGGTTTGACTCGGGACAGATCTAGCACAGATACGCAGTATTTT. Translation gives CASGLTRDRSSTDTQYF.